This is a list of T cell receptor beta chains from one sample in a study of blood T cell repertoires in COVID-19. TCRdb keeps only in-frame clones here, not all; method: immunoSEQ multiplex PCR. The sample comprises about 330,000 clones, about 87% of which are singletons, and about 4.7% rests with the top ten. Material: PBMCs or T cells enriched from blood (not recorded which). Every receptor here comes from a man under 40 who had recovered from COVID-19. The CDR3 runs from the conserved cysteine through the conserved F or W. The order of the fields is J gene, D gene, clone size, V gene, CDR3 DNA, CDR3 protein. D genes are given only for firm matches. Only part of the rows carry a size: once, few, many, or a class if the clone is expanded.

TRBJ1-2 | TRBD1 | . | TRBV28 | TGTGCCAGCAGACGGACAGGGTCTAACTATGGCTACACCTTC | CASRRTGSNYGYTF
TRBJ1-1 | . | . | TRBV6-5 | TGTGCCAGCAGTTATGAGGCAGTTGGGACTGAAGCTTTCTTT | CASSYEAVGTEAFF
TRBJ1-2 | . | . | TRBV28 | TGTGCCAGCAGCCGACCGGGAGATGGCTACACCTTC | CASSRPGDGYTF
TRBJ1-4 | . | . | TRBV3-1/TRBV3-2 | TGTGCCAGCAGCCAAGGTACGGTAGCAAGGGAAAAACTGTTTTTT | CASSQGTVAREKLFF
TRBJ2-3 | TRBD2 | . | TRBV4-2 | TGTGCCAGCAGCCAAGATGTAGCGGGGGGAAGCACAGATACGCAGTATTTT | CASSQDVAGGSTDTQYF
TRBJ1-1 | . | . | TRBV11-2 | TGTGCCAGCAGCGTCGAGATGAACACTGAAGCTTTCTTT | CASSVEMNTEAFF
TRBJ1-4 | TRBD1 | . | TRBV28 | TGTGCCAGCAGTTTGCCCAGGGGGCCCGAAAAACTGTTTTTT | CASSLPRGPEKLFF
TRBJ2-7 | . | . | TRBV5-4 | TGTGCCAGCAGCTTGCAACGGGGGAACTCCTACGAGCAGTACTTC | CASSLQRGNSYEQYF
TRBJ2-7 | . | . | TRBV12-3/TRBV12-4 | TGTGCCAGCAGTTTATTGGGGAGAGGGGAGCAGTACTTC | CASSLLGRGEQYF
TRBJ2-1 | . | . | TRBV6-5 | TGTGCCAGCAGTTTGACAAGGACCTACAATGAGCAGTTCTTC | CASSLTRTYNEQFF
TRBJ2-5 | . | . | TRBV28 | TGTGCCAGCAGTCTGACAGTGCCCCGGGAGACCCAGTACTTC | CASSLTVPRETQYF
TRBJ2-7 | TRBD1 | . | TRBV11-2 | TGTGCCAGCAGCTTTGGGACAGCCTACTACGAGCAGTACTTC | CASSFGTAYYEQYF
TRBJ2-5 | . | . | TRBV28 | TGTGCCAGCAGTTTTGCAGGCCAAGAGACCCAGTACTTC | CASSFAGQETQYF
TRBJ2-3 | TRBD2 | . | TRBV29-1 | TGCAGCCTTAGCGGGGGTATGGCAGATACGCAGTATTTT | CSLSGGMADTQYF
TRBJ1-2 | TRBD1 | . | TRBV18 | TGTGCCAGCTCACCACCGGGGACCGGGACAGGGTATGGCTACACCTTC | CASSPPGTGTGYGYTF
TRBJ1-2 | TRBD1 | . | TRBV10-3 | TGTGCCATCCCCGGGACAGGGGACTATGGCTACACCTTC | CAIPGTGDYGYTF
TRBJ1-2 | . | . | TRBV5-6 | TGTGCCAGCAGCTTCGGGGGAGACTATGGCTACACCTTC | CASSFGGDYGYTF
TRBJ1-2 | TRBD1 | . | TRBV18 | TGTGCCAGCTCACCGAACACAGGGGACTATGGCTACACCTTC | CASSPNTGDYGYTF
TRBJ2-7 | . | once | TRBV7-8 | TGTGCCAGCAGCCCCGCAAGGGGCAGGGACTACGAGCAGTACTTC | CASSPARGRDYEQYF
TRBJ2-5 | . | . | TRBV5-1 | TGCGCCAGCAGCGTGGACAGTAAGGAGACCCAGTACTTC | CASSVDSKETQYF
TRBJ1-5 | . | . | TRBV30 | TGTGCCTGGAGTACCAGTTCCGGACAGAGAATTGGCAATCAGCCCCAGCATTTT | CAWSTSSGQRIGNQPQHF
TRBJ1-2 | . | . | TRBV30 | TGTGCCTGGAGTGGCAGCGAATTCTACACCTTC | CAWSGSEFYTF
TRBJ1-1 | . | few | TRBV9 | TGTGCCAGCAGCGTAGGCGTAGAAACTGAAGCTTTCTTT | CASSVGVETEAFF
TRBJ1-2 | TRBD1 | . | TRBV5-1 | TGCGCCAGCAGTTCCCGGGACAGGGACGGCTATGGCTACACCTTC | CASSSRDRDGYGYTF
TRBJ1-1 | . | . | TRBV10-3 | TGTGCCATCAGTGTTCAGGGGCCAGGGAACACTGAAGCTTTCTTT | CAISVQGPGNTEAFF
TRBJ2-7 | TRBD1 | . | TRBV9 | TGTGCCAGCAGTGCGCGCCCGGGACAGGGGAAACACGAGCAGTACTTC | CASSARPGQGKHEQYF
TRBJ1-4 | TRBD1 | . | TRBV12-3/TRBV12-4 | TGTGCCAGCAGTGGTACAGGGGAGTGGAAACTGTTTTTT | CASSGTGEWKLFF
TRBJ1-5 | TRBD1 | . | TRBV2 | TGTGCCAGCAGTACAGGGACAGCAAATCAGCCCCAGCATTTT | CASSTGTANQPQHF
TRBJ1-1 | . | . | TRBV6-1 | TGTGCCAGCAGTGAGGGGGGACCCCAGAACACTGAAGCTTTCTTT | CASSEGGPQNTEAFF
TRBJ2-7 | . | . | TRBV18 | TGTGCCAGCTCACCAGGAGCCCAGGAGCAGTACTTC | CASSPGAQEQYF
TRBJ2-1 | . | . | TRBV18 | TGTGCCAGCTCACCAAGCCTCCAACATGAGCAGTTCTTC | CASSPSLQHEQFF
TRBJ2-1 | . | . | TRBV2 | TGTGCCAGAACCCTCGTTCTGCTAATCGGCAATGAGCAGTTCTTC | CARTLVLLIGNEQFF
TRBJ1-5 | TRBD1 | . | TRBV7-9 | TGTGCCAGCAGCTCCCCGGACAGGAACAATCAGCCCCAGCATTTT | CASSSPDRNNQPQHF
TRBJ1-1 | . | . | TRBV10-3 | TGTGCCATCAGTGAAACTAGTCGGGGGACGGGTTGGGACACTGAAGCTTTCTTT | CAISETSRGTGWDTEAFF
TRBJ2-2 | . | . | TRBV28 | TGTGCCAGCAGTTCCCCGGGAGCGAACACCGGGGAGCTGTTTTTT | CASSSPGANTGELFF
TRBJ1-5 | . | . | TRBV19 | TGTGCCAGTAGTATCCGGGATAGCAATCAGCCCCAGCATTTT | CASSIRDSNQPQHF
TRBJ2-3 | TRBD2 | . | TRBV6-5 | TGTGCCAGCAGTCCCGGGGGGGCCGGTCCAGATACGCAGTATTTT | CASSPGGAGPDTQYF
TRBJ1-6 | TRBD1 | few | TRBV5-4 | TGTGCCAGCAGTTTGGAGGACAGGGGCGGGAATTCACCCCTCCACTTT | CASSLEDRGGNSPLHF
TRBJ2-5 | . | many | TRBV3-1/TRBV3-2 | TGTGCCAGCAGCCAACAAGACGGGATGGGGACCCAGTACTTC | CASSQQDGMGTQYF
TRBJ2-2 | TRBD2 | . | TRBV7-2 | TGTGCCAGCAGCCCGATTAGCGGGGTCGGCGGGGAGCTGTTTTTT | CASSPISGVGGELFF
TRBJ2-3 | TRBD2 | . | TRBV3-1/TRBV3-2 | TGTGCCAGCAGCCAAGACCCTGCTAGCGGGGAATCTTCAGATACGCAGTATTTT | CASSQDPASGESSDTQYF
TRBJ2-7 | . | . | TRBV7-2 | TGTGCCAGCAGCTTAGGCGGGGAGAAACCCACCTACGAGCAGTACTTC | CASSLGGEKPTYEQYF
TRBJ2-7 | . | . | TRBV2 | TGTGCCAGCAGTGTAAAATACTACGAGCAGTACTTC | CASSVKYYEQYF
TRBJ2-3 | . | . | TRBV5-4 | TGTGCCAGCAGCTTTCCCCACGATAGGCAGTATTTT | CASSFPHDRQYF
TRBJ2-1 | TRBD2 | . | TRBV28 | TGTGCCAGCAATCCCGGGACTAGCGGGGGGATTCGCTACAATGAGCAGTTCTTC | CASNPGTSGGIRYNEQFF
TRBJ2-5 | TRBD2 | . | TRBV5-5 | TGTGCCAGCAGCCGGGACTACTTTGAGACCCAGTACTTC | CASSRDYFETQYF
TRBJ1-2 | TRBD1 | . | TRBV11-2 | TGTGCCAGCAGCTCATCCGGGACAGGGGTCTACGGCTACACCTTC | CASSSSGTGVYGYTF
TRBJ2-1 | . | . | TRBV18 | TGTGCCAGCTCACCCCCCGGGAGTACTGAGCAGTTCTTC | CASSPPGSTEQFF
TRBJ2-7 | TRBD2 | few | TRBV19 | TGTGCCACCGAGGGCAGCGGGGGAGGCCGTGGCGAGCAGTACTTC | CATEGSGGGRGEQYF
TRBJ1-1 | . | . | TRBV23-1 | TGCGCCAGCAGTCAATCGGGGGGCGGGAGGAACACTGAAGCTTTCTTT | CASSQSGGGRNTEAFF
TRBJ1-4 | . | . | TRBV3-1/TRBV3-2 | TGTGCCAGCAGCCAATGGGGGACTCCAGAAAAACTGTTTTTT | CASSQWGTPEKLFF
TRBJ1-6 | . | . | TRBV30 | TGTGCCTGGAGCCAATTTAATTCACCCCTCCACTTT | CAWSQFNSPLHF
TRBJ2-5 | . | many | TRBV10-1 | TGCGCCAGCAGTGAAGAACTAGGGCCCGTGGGGACCCAGTACTTC | CASSEELGPVGTQYF
TRBJ2-5 | TRBD1 | . | TRBV4-1 | TGCGCCAGCAGCCGTACAGGGGGCTCTGAGACCCAGTACTTC | CASSRTGGSETQYF
TRBJ2-1 | TRBD2 | . | TRBV14 | TGTGCCAGCAGCCAAGGACTAGCGATAAATGAGCAGTTCTTC | CASSQGLAINEQFF